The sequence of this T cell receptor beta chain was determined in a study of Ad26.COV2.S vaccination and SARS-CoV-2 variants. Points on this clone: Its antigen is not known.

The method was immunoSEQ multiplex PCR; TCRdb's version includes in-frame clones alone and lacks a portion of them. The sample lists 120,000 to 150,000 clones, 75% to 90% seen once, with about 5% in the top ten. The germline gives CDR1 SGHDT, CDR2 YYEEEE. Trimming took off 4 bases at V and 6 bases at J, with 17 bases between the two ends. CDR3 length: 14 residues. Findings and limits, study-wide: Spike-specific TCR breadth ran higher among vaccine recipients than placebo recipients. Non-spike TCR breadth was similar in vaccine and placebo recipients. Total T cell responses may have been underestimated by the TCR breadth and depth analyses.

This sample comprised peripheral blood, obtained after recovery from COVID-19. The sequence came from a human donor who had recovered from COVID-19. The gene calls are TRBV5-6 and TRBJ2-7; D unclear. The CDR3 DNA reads TGTGCCAGCAGCCCTCCCCACATCGGCTCCGAGCAGTACTTC. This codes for CASSPPHIGSEQYF.